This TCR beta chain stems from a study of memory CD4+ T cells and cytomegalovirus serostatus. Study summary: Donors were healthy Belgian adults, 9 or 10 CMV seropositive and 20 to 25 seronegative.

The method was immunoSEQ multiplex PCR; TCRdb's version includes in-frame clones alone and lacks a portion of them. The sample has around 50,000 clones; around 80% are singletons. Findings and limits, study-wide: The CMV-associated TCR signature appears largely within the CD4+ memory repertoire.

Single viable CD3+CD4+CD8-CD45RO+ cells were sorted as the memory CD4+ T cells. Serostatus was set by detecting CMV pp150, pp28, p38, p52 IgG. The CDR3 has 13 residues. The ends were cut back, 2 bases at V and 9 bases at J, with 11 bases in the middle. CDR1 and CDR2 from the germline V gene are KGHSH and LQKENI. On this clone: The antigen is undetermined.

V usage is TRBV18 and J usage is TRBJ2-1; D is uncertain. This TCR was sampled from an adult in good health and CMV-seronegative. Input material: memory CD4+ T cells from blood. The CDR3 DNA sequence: TGTGCCAGCTCACCAAACACGGGCTCTGAGCAGTTCTTC. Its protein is CASSPNTGSEQFF.